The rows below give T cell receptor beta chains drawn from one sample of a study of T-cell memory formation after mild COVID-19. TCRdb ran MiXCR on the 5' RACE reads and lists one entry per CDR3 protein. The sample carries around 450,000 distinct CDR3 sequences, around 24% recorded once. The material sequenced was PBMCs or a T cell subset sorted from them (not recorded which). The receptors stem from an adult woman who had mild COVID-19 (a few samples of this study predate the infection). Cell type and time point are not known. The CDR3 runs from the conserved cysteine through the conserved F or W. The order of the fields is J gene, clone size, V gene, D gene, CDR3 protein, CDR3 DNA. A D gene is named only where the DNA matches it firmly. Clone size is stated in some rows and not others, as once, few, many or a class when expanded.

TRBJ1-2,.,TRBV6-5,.,CASSPTRGDLYGYTF,TGTGCCAGCAGCCCAACCCGGGGGGATCTCTATGGCTACACCTTC
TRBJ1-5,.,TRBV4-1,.,CASSQVPTGNQPQHF,TGCGCCAGCAGCCAAGTTCCGACCGGCAATCAGCCCCAGCATTTT
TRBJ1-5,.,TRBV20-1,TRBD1,CSANEGTAYSNQPQHF,TGCAGTGCTAATGAAGGGACAGCGTATAGCAATCAGCCCCAGCATTTT
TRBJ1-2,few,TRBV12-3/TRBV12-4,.,CASSLGAGLEDGYTF,TGTGCCAGCAGCCTCGGGGCAGGGTTAGAGGATGGCTACACCTTC
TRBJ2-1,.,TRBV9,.,CASSVNRVGGSYNEQFF,TGTGCCAGCAGCGTGAACAGGGTCGGGGGCTCCTACAATGAGCAGTTCTTC
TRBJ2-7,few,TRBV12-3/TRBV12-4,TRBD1,CASSFVGQGANEQYF,TGTGCCAGCAGTTTTGTGGGACAGGGTGCCAACGAGCAGTACTTC
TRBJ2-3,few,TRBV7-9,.,CASSRLEIASTDTQYF,TGTGCCAGCAGCCGCCTGGAGATCGCAAGTACAGATACGCAGTATTTT
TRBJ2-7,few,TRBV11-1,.,CASSYAGGAYEQYF,TGTGCCAGCAGCTACGCTGGGGGAGCCTACGAGCAGTACTTC
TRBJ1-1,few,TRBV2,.,CASSETWQIDRDESNTEAFF,TGTGCCAGCAGTGAAACGTGGCAGATTGATAGGGATGAGTCGAACACTGAAGCTTTCTTT
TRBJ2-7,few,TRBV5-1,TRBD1,CASSLEQGGYEQYF,TGCGCCAGCAGCTTGGAACAGGGGGGCTACGAGCAGTACTTC
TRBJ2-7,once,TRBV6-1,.,CASSEPPGLGAYEQYF,TGTGCCAGCAGTGAACCGCCGGGACTGGGAGCCTACGAGCAGTACTTC
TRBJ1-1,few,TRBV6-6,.,CASSYSSRTEAFF,TGTGCCAGCAGTTACTCCTCGAGGACTGAAGCTTTCTTT
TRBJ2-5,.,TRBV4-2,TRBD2,CASSHKIPGLAIETQYF,TGTGCCAGCAGCCATAAAATACCGGGACTAGCAATCGAGACCCAGTACTTC
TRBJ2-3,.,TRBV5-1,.,CASNLTPGQEYTDTQYF,TGCGCCAGCAACTTAACCCCGGGGCAGGAGTACACAGATACGCAGTATTTT
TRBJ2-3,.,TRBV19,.,CASSIGSTDTQYF,TGTGCCAGTAGTATAGGGTCGACAGATACGCAGTATTTT
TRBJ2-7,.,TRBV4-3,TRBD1,CASSLDRDSFYEQYF,TGCGCCAGCAGCTTAGACCGGGACAGCTTTTACGAGCAGTACTTC
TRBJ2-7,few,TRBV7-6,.,CASSPSDRYEQYF,TGTGCCAGCAGCCCTAGCGACAGGTACGAGCAGTACTTC
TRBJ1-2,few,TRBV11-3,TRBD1,CASSQPDIRDRGLGYTF,TGTGCCAGCAGCCAACCAGATATCCGGGACAGGGGGCTTGGCTACACCTTC
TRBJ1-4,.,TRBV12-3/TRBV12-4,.,CASSSPTEQKLFF,TGTGCCAGCAGTTCACCGACCGAACAAAAACTGTTTTTT
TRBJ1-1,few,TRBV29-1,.,CSVRGSNTEAFF,TGCAGCGTCCGCGGTTCGAACACTGAAGCTTTCTTT
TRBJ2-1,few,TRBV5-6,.,CASSFPRAQFF,TGTGCCAGCAGCTTCCCTCGCGCGCAGTTCTTC
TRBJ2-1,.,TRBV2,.,CASRWGGRNNEQFF,TGTGCCAGCAGGTGGGGGGGCCGTAACAATGAGCAGTTCTTC
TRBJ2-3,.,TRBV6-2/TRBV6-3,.,CASSWGAGTDTQYF,TGTGCCAGCAGTTGGGGCGCGGGGACAGATACGCAGTATTTT
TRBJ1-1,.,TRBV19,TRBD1,CASTQTGGTEAFF,TGTGCCAGTACTCAGACAGGGGGCACTGAAGCTTTCTTT
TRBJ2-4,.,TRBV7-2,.,CATGLDVLENIQYF,TGTGCCACCGGATTGGACGTTCTTGAAAACATTCAGTACTTC
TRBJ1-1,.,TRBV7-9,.,CASSFHKKDTEAFF,TGTGCCAGCAGCTTCCACAAGAAGGACACTGAAGCTTTCTTT
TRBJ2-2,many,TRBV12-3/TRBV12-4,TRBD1,CASSLDRGPTGELFF,TGTGCCAGCAGTTTGGACAGGGGGCCCACCGGGGAGCTGTTTTTT
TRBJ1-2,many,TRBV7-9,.,CASSQRGGSGYTF,TGTGCCAGCAGCCAACGTGGTGGTTCTGGCTACACCTTC
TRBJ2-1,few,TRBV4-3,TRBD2,CASSSRLAGGPYNEQFF,TGCGCCAGCAGCTCCCGACTAGCGGGAGGGCCTTACAATGAGCAGTTCTTC
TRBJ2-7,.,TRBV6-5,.,CASSYGRSSYEQYF,TGTGCCAGCAGTTACGGACGGAGCTCCTACGAGCAGTACTTC
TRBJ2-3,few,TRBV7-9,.,CASSLSPLTDTQYF,TGTGCCAGCAGCTTAAGTCCTCTCACAGATACGCAGTATTTT
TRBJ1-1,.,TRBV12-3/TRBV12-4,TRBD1,CASSPKITGGGTEAFF,TGTGCCAGCAGTCCTAAGATTACAGGGGGGGGAACTGAAGCTTTCTTT
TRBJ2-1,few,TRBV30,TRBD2,CAWILGTSGRAEQFF,TGTGCCTGGATCCTCGGGACTAGCGGGAGGGCCGAGCAGTTCTTC
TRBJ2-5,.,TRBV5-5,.,CASSLGLGVETQYF,TGTGCCAGCAGCTTGGGACTAGGGGTTGAGACCCAGTACTTC
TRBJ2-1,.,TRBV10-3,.,CAIRAFTSGSTYNEQFF,TGTGCCATCAGAGCCTTCACTAGTGGTTCGACCTACAATGAGCAGTTCTTC
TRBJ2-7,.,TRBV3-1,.,CASSQGVEGEQYF,TGTGCCAGCAGCCAAGGGGTGGAAGGGGAGCAGTACTTC
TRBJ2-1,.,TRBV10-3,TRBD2,CAISVGGLAGGVSYNEQFF,TGTGCCATCAGTGTAGGCGGACTAGCGGGGGGGGTATCCTACAATGAGCAGTTCTTC
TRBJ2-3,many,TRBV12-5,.,CASGFPAAGPEDTQYF,TGTGCTAGTGGTTTCCCCGCGGCGGGACCCGAGGATACGCAGTATTTT
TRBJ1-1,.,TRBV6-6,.,CASRVQGNTEAFF,TGTGCCAGCAGGGTCCAGGGGAACACTGAAGCTTTCTTT
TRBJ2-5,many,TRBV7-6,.,CASSQDWGETQYF,TGTGCCAGCAGCCAGGACTGGGGGGAGACCCAGTACTTC
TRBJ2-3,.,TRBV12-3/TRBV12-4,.,CASIRELGDTQYF,TGTGCCAGCATACGGGAGCTCGGGGATACGCAGTATTTT
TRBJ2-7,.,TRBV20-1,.,CSARDSRNPDPNFYEQYF,TGCAGTGCTAGAGATTCCCGAAACCCTGACCCCAATTTCTACGAGCAGTACTTC
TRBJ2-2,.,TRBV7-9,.,CASSPTASGELFF,TGTGCCAGCAGCCCGACCGCATCCGGGGAGCTGTTTTTT
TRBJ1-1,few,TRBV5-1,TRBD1,CASSFQGAPGTEAFF,TGCGCCAGCAGCTTCCAGGGGGCTCCCGGGACTGAAGCTTTCTTT
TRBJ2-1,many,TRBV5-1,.,CASSLENEQFF,TGCGCCAGCAGCCTGGAGAATGAGCAGTTCTTC
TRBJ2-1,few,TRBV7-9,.,CASSSTTMKQFF,TGTGCCAGCAGCTCGACCACAATGAAGCAGTTCTTC
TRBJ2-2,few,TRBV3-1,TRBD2,CASSQVAGGLNTGELFF,TGTGCCAGCAGCCAAGTAGCGGGGGGCCTGAACACCGGGGAGCTGTTTTTT
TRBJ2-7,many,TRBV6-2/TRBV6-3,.,CASSYSSEGSVEQYF,TGTGCCAGCAGTTACTCTAGCGAGGGAAGCGTCGAGCAGTACTTC
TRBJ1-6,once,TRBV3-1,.,CASRQAKGSPLHF,TGTGCCAGCAGACAGGCTAAGGGTTCACCCCTCCACTTT
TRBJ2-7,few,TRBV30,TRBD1,CAVDRNRYEQYF,TGTGCCGTGGACAGGAACCGCTACGAGCAGTACTTC
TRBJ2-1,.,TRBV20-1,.,CSARDRRVGRNEQFF,TGCAGTGCTAGAGATCGCCGGGTAGGGCGGAATGAGCAGTTCTTC
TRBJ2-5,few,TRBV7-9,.,CASSRVPRETQYF,TGTGCCAGCAGCCGAGTCCCGCGGGAGACCCAGTACTTC
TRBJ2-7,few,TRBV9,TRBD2,CASSVTSGGYEQYF,TGTGCCAGCAGCGTGACTAGCGGGGGCTACGAGCAGTACTTC
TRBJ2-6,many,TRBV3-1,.,CASSQPGDSGANVLTF,TGTGCCAGCAGCCAACCGGGAGACTCTGGGGCCAACGTCCTGACTTTC
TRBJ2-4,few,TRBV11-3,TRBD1,CASSPTGAAKNIQYF,TGTGCCAGCAGCCCGACAGGGGCGGCCAAAAACATTCAGTACTTC